This TCR beta chain was sequenced in a study of OX40 agonist ivuxolimab in advanced cancers. Assay used: immunoSEQ multiplex PCR; TCRdb lists only in-frame clones, some missing. The sample lists approximately 100,000 clones; less than 85% were seen once. V lost 8 bases and J lost 0, with 14 bases in between. CDR1 and CDR2 (germline): GTSNPN, SVGIG (reference sequence). This CDR3 has 14 amino acids. Sample: CD4+ or CD8+ T cells sorted from blood, taken in a trial of the OX40 agonist ivuxolimab. V gene TRBV30 combines with J gene TRBJ2-1; unclear D gene. The clonotype comes from an adult with an advanced solid tumor such as melanoma, head and neck, liver or kidney cancer. The CDR3 loop is CAGRVLLSYNEQFF. The CDR3, as DNA: TGTGCCGGCCGGGTCCTTCTCTCCTACAATGAGCAGTTCTTC.